A single sample gave rise to the 21 T cell receptor beta chains below, sequenced in a study of T cell responses to AZD1222 COVID-19 vaccine. Profiling relied on immunoSEQ multiplex PCR, and the TCRdb table lists in-frame clones only, not all of them. The sample consists of more than 140,000 clones, 80% to 90% of them appearing once. The sample consisted of peripheral blood, taken on day 0 of AZD1222 vaccination. These receptors were obtained from an adult in good health.

This chain uses TRBV5-1 with TRBJ2-5; 8 bases align to TRBD1. The junction had 8 bases not matched to a gene; V was cut back by 4 bases and J by 6 bases. CDR1 is SGHRS, CDR2 YFSETQ, per germline. The CDR3 spans 14 residues. CDR3 amino acids: CASSVGDRGQTQYF. CDR3 bases: TGCGCCAGCAGCGTGGGTGACAGGGGCCAGACCCAGTACTTC. The entire variable domain, with the rest obtained from reference TRBV5-1 and TRBJ2-5, is as follows: KAGVTQTPRYLIKTRGQQVTLSCSPISGHRSVSWYQQTPGQGLQFLFEYFSETQRNKGNFPGRFSGRQFSNSRSEMNVSTLELGDSALYLCASSVGDRGQTQYFGPGTRLLVL.

V usage is TRBV6-2 or TRBV6-3 and J usage is TRBJ2-5; no clear D. Per the germline V gene, CDR1 is MNHEY and CDR2 is SVGEGT. The CDR3 has 13 amino acids. Trimming took off 3 bases at V and 5 bases at J, with 10 bases between the two ends. The chain's CDR3 is CASSYPVLETQYF. In nucleotides, the CDR3 is TGTGCCAGCAGTTATCCAGTCCTGGAGACCCAGTACTTC.

In its sample, this clone was seen once. The chain couples TRBV7-8 to TRBJ1-2; 9 bases map to TRBD1. J gave up 3 bases and V 5 bases, and 7 bases lay outside the gene matches. Per germline, CDR1 SGHVS and CDR2 FQNEAQ. The CDR3 extends over 15 amino acids. The CDR3 reads CASSGYRGRDYGYTF. The CDR3 region has the DNA TGTGCCAGCAGCGGATACAGGGGGCGCGACTATGGCTACACCTTC. Variable domain in full (rest from reference TRBV7-8 and TRBJ1-2): GAGVSQSPRYKVAKRGQDVALRCDPISGHVSLFWYQQALGQGPEFLTYFQNEAQLDKSGLPSDRFFAERPEGSVSTLKIQRTQQEDSAVYLCASSGYRGRDYGYTFGSGTRLTVV.

The chain uses TRBV6-2 or TRBV6-3 and TRBJ2-1, with 8 bases matching TRBD2. Per the germline V gene, CDR1 is MNHEY and CDR2 is SVGEGT. V lost 6 bases, J lost 4 bases, and 14 bases stayed unmatched. CDR3 length equals 17 residues. In DNA form, the CDR3 reads TGTGCCAGCAGCTCCCGGACGCGACTAGCGAGTTACAATGAGCAGTTCTTC. It encodes CASSSRTRLASYNEQFF.

The chain joins TRBV9 to TRBJ1-3; a possible D gene is TRBD1 (6 bases). Deletions cut 2 bases from V and 4 bases from J, with 13 bases between. Germline CDR1 is SGDLS and CDR2 is YYNGEE. The CDR3 extends over 15 amino acids. The CDR3 DNA is TGTGCCAGCAGCGTCCAGGGGACAACGGGAAACACCATATATTTT. It translates to CASSVQGTTGNTIYF.

V is TRBV5-1 and J is TRBJ2-7, with 10 bases that match TRBD1. Germline V CDR1 and CDR2: SGHRS, YFSETQ. The V segment lost 4 bases and the J segment 5 bases; nucleotides outside the gene matches: 12. The CDR3 extends over 16 amino acids. The CDR3 loop reads CASSLWGTGEVNEQYF. The DNA of the CDR3 is TGCGCCAGCAGCCTTTGGGGGACAGGGGAGGTCAACGAGCAGTACTTC.

V usage is TRBV6-1 and J usage is TRBJ2-2; possibly TRBD1 for D (6 bases). V lost 1 base, J lost 5 bases, and 11 bases lay in between. Per the germline V gene, CDR1 is MNHNS and CDR2 is SASEGT. The CDR3 loop spans 15 amino acids. CDR3 sequence: CASSEDRARTGELFF. CDR3 nucleotides: TGTGCCAGCAGTGAAGACAGGGCTCGGACCGGGGAGCTGTTTTTT.

The chain couples TRBV4-3 to TRBJ2-5; the match to TRBD2 covers 8 bases. There are 16 residues in the CDR3. Germline lookup yields CDR1 LGHNA and CDR2 YSLEER. Trimming removed 0 bases from V and 4 bases from J; junction bases left unmatched: 7. The CDR3 DNA reads as TGCGCCAGCAGCCAAGAGCTCCGCGGGGGGCGAGAGACCCAGTACTTC. Translation gives CASSQELRGGRETQYF.

The CDR3 loop reads CASSSPRGYRLHEQFF. The CDR3, as DNA: TGTGCCAGCAGCTCACCACGAGGGTACAGGTTGCATGAGCAGTTCTTC. The V and J genes are TRBV7-2 and TRBJ2-1, with D perhaps TRBD1 or TRBD2 (5 bases each). The V gene's germline CDR1 is SGHTA and CDR2 FQGNSA. Deletions cut 4 bases from V and 8 bases from J, with 21 bases between. The CDR3 is 16 residues long.

This clone was observed a few times. This chain connects TRBV28 to TRBJ1-4; 7 positions agree with TRBD1. V was pared by 4 bases and J by 4 bases, with 12 bases of the junction left unmatched. The germline gives CDR1 MDHEN, CDR2 SYDVKM. This CDR3 is 17 amino acids long. The CDR3 sequence is CASSSIIQGILNEKLFF. CDR3 nucleotide sequence: TGTGCCAGCAGTTCAATCATACAGGGGATCCTTAATGAAAAACTGTTTTTT.

The chain is built from TRBV6-1 and TRBJ1-1; 10 bases line up with TRBD1. Germline V CDR1 and CDR2: MNHNS, SASEGT. V was clipped by 2 bases and J by 3 bases; unmatched bases: 3. This CDR3 spans 15 amino acids. The CDR3 here is CASSEFGTGDTEAFF. The CDR3 DNA sequence: TGTGCCAGCAGTGAATTTGGGACAGGGGACACTGAAGCTTTCTTT.

This clone was detected a few times. V gene TRBV27 combines with J gene TRBJ1-2; 10 bases map to TRBD1. The germline V gene has CDR1 MNHEY and CDR2 SMNVEV (reference sequence). The CDR3 loop spans 16 amino acids. V trimming: 5 bases; J trimming: 8 bases; junction bases outside the gene matches: 14. In DNA form, the CDR3 reads TGTGCCAGCAGTCTATGGGGACAGGGGAGGGAGAAGGGCTACACCTTC. The encoded protein is CASSLWGQGREKGYTF.

The chain employs TRBV9 and TRBJ2-1; the D is unclear. Trimming took 0 bases from V and 5 from J, leaving 6 bases between them. This CDR3 has 13 amino acids. Germline loops: CDR1 SGDLS, CDR2 YYNGEE. CDR3 loop: CASSVGLNNEQFF. The CDR3 DNA follows: TGTGCCAGCAGCGTAGGGCTAAACAATGAGCAGTTCTTC.

This clone has just one count. This chain connects TRBV19 to TRBJ1-5; D is possibly TRBD1 (6 bases). Trimming took 7 bases from V and 3 from J, leaving 16 bases between them. The germline CDR1 and CDR2 sequences are LNHDA and SQIVND (reference sequence). The CDR3 length is 15 residues. The CDR3 here is CASTGTGYNNQPQHF. For the CDR3, the DNA is TGTGCCAGTACCGGAACAGGGTATAACAATCAGCCCCAGCATTTT.

V gene TRBV7-3 combines with J gene TRBJ1-2; D not resolved. V was pared by 2 bases and J by 4 bases, with 23 bases between. This CDR3 has 18 residues. Germline V gene lookup returns CDR1 SGHTA and CDR2 FQGTGA. CDR3 in DNA: TGTGCCAGCAGCTTACGGCCGGGTGGGAGAACTATTAGCTATGGCTACACCTTC. Protein: CASSLRPGGRTISYGYTF. The entire variable domain, with the rest obtained from reference TRBV7-3 and TRBJ1-2, is as follows: GAGVSQTPSNKVTEKGKYVELRCDPISGHTALYWYRQSLGQGPEFLIYFQGTGAADDSGLPNDRFFAVRPEGSVSTLKIQRTERGDSAVYLCASSLRPGGRTISYGYTFGSGTRLTVV.

The chain uses TRBV18 and TRBJ2-3, with D possibly matching TRBD1 (5 bases). Trimming shortened V by 5 bases and J by 0 bases, and 15 bases separated the two germline ends. The germline gives CDR1 KGHSH, CDR2 LQKENI. CDR3 length equals 16 residues. The chain's CDR3 is CASSFQGRHSTDTQYF. CDR3 sequence (DNA): TGTGCCAGCTCATTCCAGGGCCGCCACAGCACAGATACGCAGTATTTT.

The chain employs TRBV7-9 and TRBJ1-1; possible D gene TRBD1, 5 bases. V gave up 1 base and J gave up 10 bases, with 19 bases separating them. The germline V gene encodes CDR1 SEHNR and CDR2 FQNEAQ (reference sequence). The CDR3 totals 15 residues. CDR3 sequence: CASSLVRGRAGTAFF. The CDR3 DNA sequence: TGTGCCAGCAGCTTAGTTCGGGGTCGGGCTGGGACAGCTTTCTTT.

This chain links TRBV11-2 with TRBJ1-6; 7 bases are a match to TRBD1. The CDR3 contains 14 residues. Germline V gene data show CDR1 as SGHAT and CDR2 as FQNNGV. Trimming removed 5 bases from V and 5 bases from J; junction bases left unmatched: 3. The CDR3, as DNA: TGTGCCAGCAGCCTTGGGACAGATAATTCACCCCTCCACTTT. This codes for CASSLGTDNSPLHF.

This clone was recorded a few times. The chain combines TRBV3-1 (or the pseudogene TRBV3-2) with TRBJ2-2; D is perhaps TRBD1 (5 bases). The length of the CDR3 is 14 residues. Trimming removed 4 bases from V and 6 bases from J, with 12 bases in between. Germline-derived CDR1 and CDR2 are LGHDT and YNNKEL (reference sequence). The CDR3 coding sequence is TGTGCCAGCAGCCCCGGACAAGCCGCCGGGGAGCTGTTTTTT. Translated, it gives CASSPGQAAGELFF.

The chain has TRBV4-3 and TRBJ2-3; TRBD2 agrees at 13 bases. Germline V gene lookup returns CDR1 LGHNA and CDR2 YSLEER. Losses at the gene ends were 3 bases for V and 3 bases for J; bases not matched to a gene: 6. CDR3 size: 17 residues. DNA for the CDR3: TGCGCCAGCAGCCATTCACCGACTAGCGGGGGGACAGATACGCAGTATTTT. It is translated as CASSHSPTSGGTDTQYF.

The chain uses TRBV5-3 and TRBJ1-2; TRBD1 agrees at 9 bases. TRBV5-3 qualifies as an ORF whose function is uncertain. This CDR3 comprises 16 residues. Germline trimming cut 2 bases from V and 5 bases from J; bases unmatched to any gene: 10. CDR3 DNA sequence: TGTGCCAGAAGCTTCGGAACAGGGGGCTTAAAGTATGGCTACACCTTC. It encodes CARSFGTGGLKYGYTF.